This T cell receptor beta chain was documented in a study of tumor and adjacent non-tumor tissue in lung cancer. Study in general: There were approximately twelve adenocarcinoma, 2 squamous cell carcinoma and 1 small cell lung cancer cases. Patients were aged roughly 30 to 76, about 10 men and 5 women, stage I to III. Study results and limitations: Significantly higher TCR diversity was found in tumor than normal lung.

The CDR3 sequence is 14 residues long. Germline V CDR1 and CDR2: SQVTM, ANQGSEA. V was trimmed by 5 bases and J by 0 bases, leaving 14 bases between them. As for this clonotype: What it binds is unknown.

Three rounds of nested PCR, following a modified ARM-PCR protocol, produced the TCRbeta library. One entry per CDR3 protein results from TCRdb running MiXCR on the multiplex PCR reads. The sample includes over 100,000 distinct CDR3 sequences, 62% of them seen just once. No cell sorting was done before RNA was extracted from the tissue. Distant lung tissue was collected more than 3 cm away from the tumor edge. The sequence came from a man in his fifties or sixties with non-small cell lung cancer. Sequenced sample: distant non-tumor lung tissue. The chain links TRBV29-1 to TRBJ2-7; possible D gene TRBD2, 6 bases. This chain's CDR3 is CSVPQDGSSYEQYF. The CDR3 nucleotides are TGCAGCGTTCCACAAGACGGGAGCTCCTACGAGCAGTACTTC.